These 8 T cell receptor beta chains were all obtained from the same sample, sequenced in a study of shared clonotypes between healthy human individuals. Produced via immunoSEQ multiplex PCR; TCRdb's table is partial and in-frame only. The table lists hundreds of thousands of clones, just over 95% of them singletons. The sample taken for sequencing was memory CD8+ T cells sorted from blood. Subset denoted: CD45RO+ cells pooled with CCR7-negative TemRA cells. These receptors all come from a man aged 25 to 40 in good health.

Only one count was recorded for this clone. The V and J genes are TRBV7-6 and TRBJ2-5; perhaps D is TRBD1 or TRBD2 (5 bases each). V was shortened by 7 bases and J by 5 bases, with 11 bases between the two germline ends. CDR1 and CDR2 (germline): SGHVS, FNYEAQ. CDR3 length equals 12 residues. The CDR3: CASTTWGETQYF. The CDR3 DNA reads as TGTGCCAGCACAACCTGGGGGGAGACCCAGTACTTC.

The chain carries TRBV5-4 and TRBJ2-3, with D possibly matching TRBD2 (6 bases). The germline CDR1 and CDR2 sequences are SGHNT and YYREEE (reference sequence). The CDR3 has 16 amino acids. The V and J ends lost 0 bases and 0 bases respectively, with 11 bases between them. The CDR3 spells CASSLAGGRSTDTQYF. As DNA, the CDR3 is TGTGCCAGCAGCTTGGCCGGGGGAAGAAGCACAGATACGCAGTATTTT.

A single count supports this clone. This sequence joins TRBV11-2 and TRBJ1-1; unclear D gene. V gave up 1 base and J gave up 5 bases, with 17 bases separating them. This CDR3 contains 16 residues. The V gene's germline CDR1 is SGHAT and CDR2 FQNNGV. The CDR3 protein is CASSLAGRRSPTEAFF. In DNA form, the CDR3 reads TGTGCCAGCAGCTTAGCGGGCAGGCGATCTCCTACTGAAGCTTTCTTT. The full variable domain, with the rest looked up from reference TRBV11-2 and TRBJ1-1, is EAGVAQSPRYKIIEKRQSVAFWCNPISGHATLYWYQQILGQGPKLLIQFQNNGVVDDSQLPKDRFSAERLKGVDSTLKIQPAKLEDSAVYLCASSLAGRRSPTEAFFGQGTRLTVV.

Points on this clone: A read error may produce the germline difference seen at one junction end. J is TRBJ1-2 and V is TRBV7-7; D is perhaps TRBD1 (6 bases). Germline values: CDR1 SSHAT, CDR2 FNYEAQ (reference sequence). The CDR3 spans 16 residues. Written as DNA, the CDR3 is TGTGCTAGCAGCTTACTCCGGATCACAGGGCACTATGGCTACACCTTC. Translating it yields CASSLLRITGHYGYTF.

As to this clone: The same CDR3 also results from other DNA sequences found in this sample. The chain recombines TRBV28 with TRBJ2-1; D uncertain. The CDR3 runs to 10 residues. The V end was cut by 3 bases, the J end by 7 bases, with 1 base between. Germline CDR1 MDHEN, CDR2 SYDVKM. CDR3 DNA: TGTGCCAGCAGTTTTAATGAGCAGTTCTTC. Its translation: CASSFNEQFF.

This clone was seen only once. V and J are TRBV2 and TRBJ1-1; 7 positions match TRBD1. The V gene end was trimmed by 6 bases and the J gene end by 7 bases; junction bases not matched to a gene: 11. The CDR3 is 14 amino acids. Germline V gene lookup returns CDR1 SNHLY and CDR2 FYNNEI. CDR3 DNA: TGTGCCAGCAGGGACCCCACAGGGGAGAGTGAAGCTTTCTTT. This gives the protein CASRDPTGESEAFF. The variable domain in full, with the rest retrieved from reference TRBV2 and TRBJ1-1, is EPEVTQTPSHQVTQMGQEVILRCVPISNHLYFYWYRQILGQKVEFLVSFYNNEISEKSEIFDDQFSVERPDGSNFTLKIRSTKLEDSAMYFCASRDPTGESEAFFGQGTRLTVV.

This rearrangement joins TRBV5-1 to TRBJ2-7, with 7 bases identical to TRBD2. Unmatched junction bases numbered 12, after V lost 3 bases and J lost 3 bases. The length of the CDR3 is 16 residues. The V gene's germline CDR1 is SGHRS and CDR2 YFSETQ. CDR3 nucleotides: TGCGCCAGCAGCTCGACCGGAGCGGGATCGGGCTACGAGCAGTACTTC. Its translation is CASSSTGAGSGYEQYF.

The CDR3 DNA sequence: TGTGCCAGTAGTTCGTACCTAGCGAAAACCTACAATGAGCAGTTCTTC. It encodes CASSSYLAKTYNEQFF. The chain has TRBV19 and TRBJ2-1; tentative D call: TRBD2 (6 bases). The CDR3 is 16 amino acids. Germline-derived CDR1 and CDR2 are LNHDA and SQIVND (reference sequence). Between the trimmed V and J ends, which lost 5 bases and 2 bases, there was a span of 16 bases.